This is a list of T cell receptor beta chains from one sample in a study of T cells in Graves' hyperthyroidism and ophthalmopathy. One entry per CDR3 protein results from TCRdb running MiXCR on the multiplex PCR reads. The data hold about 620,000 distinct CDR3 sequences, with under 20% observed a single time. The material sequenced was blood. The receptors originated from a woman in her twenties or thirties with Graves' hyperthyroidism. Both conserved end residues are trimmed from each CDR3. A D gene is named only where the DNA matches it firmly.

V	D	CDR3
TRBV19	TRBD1	ASSPGQGAWAEQF
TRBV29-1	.	SVEAGDNEQF
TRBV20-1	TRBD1	SAWPGQYNSPLH
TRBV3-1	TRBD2	ASSQVTSVFNTGELF
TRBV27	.	ASSNEYDRLYYNEQF
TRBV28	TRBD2	ASSLVAGGGVDEQF
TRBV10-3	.	AISPDFSGYEQY
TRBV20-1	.	SALSPAKNIQY
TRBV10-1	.	AMLYNEQF
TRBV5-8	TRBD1	ASSKGTVNSPLH
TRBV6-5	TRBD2	ASSYGGLAGHNEQF
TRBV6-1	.	ASSEQQMAYSYEQY
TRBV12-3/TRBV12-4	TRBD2	ASSPAAGLAGTSYNEQF
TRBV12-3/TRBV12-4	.	ASSFRGQPQH
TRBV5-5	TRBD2	ASSLALSTSGKFGTDTQY
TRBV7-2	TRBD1	ASSLPPGQGSLGAF
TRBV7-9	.	ASSPPGAAGEQY
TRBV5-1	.	ASSLSRQRYGYT
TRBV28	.	ASSFNYGYT
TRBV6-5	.	ASSYRGAYEQY
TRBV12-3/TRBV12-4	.	ASSLDGFSSYEQY
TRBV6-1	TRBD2	ASSDSGSQF
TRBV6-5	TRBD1	ASRCSYRGRGRVSTEAF
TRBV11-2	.	ASSLGIASYNEQF
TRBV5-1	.	ASSLAAHMNTEAF
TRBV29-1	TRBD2	TGLAGAGGTQY
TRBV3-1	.	ASSQEGALFFAGYT
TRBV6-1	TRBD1	ASRHHQGAGELF